This T cell receptor beta chain appears in the sequencing data of a study of T cell changes during pregnancy in multiple sclerosis. Assay used: immunoSEQ multiplex PCR; TCRdb lists only in-frame clones, some missing. The table records tens of thousands of clones, 91% of them present only once. This CDR3 comprises 15 residues. Trimming cost V 3 bases and J 0 bases, with 8 bases left between them. Per germline, CDR1 WSHSY and CDR2 SAAADI. The chain is built from TRBV10-2 and TRBJ2-2; TRBD2 is a possible D gene (5 bases). The sample consisted of PBMCs, taken in the first trimester of pregnancy. This TCR came from a female donor in good health, serving as a control in a pregnancy study. Some clones in this sample may be carry-over from other donors' samples. In nucleotides, the CDR3 is TGCGCCAGCAGTGATTGGGGAGCGAACACCGGGGAGCTGTTTTTT. It translates to CASSDWGANTGELFF.